A single sample is the source of the 9 T cell receptor beta chains below, sequenced in a study of graft-versus-host responses after intestinal transplantation. Their antigens are not known. Profiling relied on immunoSEQ multiplex PCR, and the TCRdb table lists in-frame clones only, not all of them. Of over 55,000 clones in the sample, around 91% were seen once. This specimen consisted of unstimulated CD8+ T cells sorted from spleen or lymph node cells, obtained before intestinal transplant. The receptors come from a human donor who received an intestinal transplant.

The chain joins TRBV4-1 to TRBJ1-2; 8 nucleotides match TRBD1. The CDR3 is 15 amino acids. V shed 2 bases, J shed 4 bases, and the junction held 6 bases outside the gene matches. Germline V gene sequence: CDR1 MGHRA, CDR2 YSYEKL. CDR3 loop: CASSQSGQGTYGYTF. In DNA, the CDR3 is TGCGCCAGCAGCCAAAGCGGACAGGGAACCTATGGCTACACCTTC.

The chain has TRBV18 and TRBJ2-1; 8 bases fit TRBD1. This CDR3 contains 16 residues. Germline trimming cut 1 base from V and 4 bases from J; bases unmatched to any gene: 6. CDR1 KGHSH and CDR2 LQKENI come from the germline V gene. The CDR3 spells CASSPQDRGAYNEQFF. The CDR3 DNA is TGTGCCAGCTCACCACAAGACAGGGGAGCGTACAATGAGCAGTTCTTC. The whole variable domain, remainder taken from reference TRBV18 and TRBJ2-1, is NAGVMQNPRHLVRRRGQEARLRCSPMKGHSHVYWYRQLPEEGLKFMVYLQKENIIDESGMPKERFSAEFPKEGPSILRIQQVVRGDSAAYFCASSPQDRGAYNEQFFGPGTRLTVL.

This chain uses TRBV6-1 with TRBJ2-2; D is ambiguous. The V end was cut by 8 bases, the J end by 5 bases, with 12 bases between. CDR1 MNHNS and CDR2 SASEGT come from the germline V gene. The CDR3 extends over 13 amino acids. The CDR3 DNA reads TGTGCCAGCCGAGGCGACGGGACCGGGGAGCTGTTTTTT. Amino acid sequence: CASRGDGTGELFF.

This rearrangement joins TRBV7-6 to TRBJ2-7, with 7 bases aligning to TRBD2. From germline, CDR1 is SGHVS and CDR2 FNYEAQ. Trimming at V came to 5 bases and at J to 1 base, leaving 5 bases not matched to a gene. The CDR3 consists of 14 residues. The CDR3 DNA sequence: TGTGCCAGCAGCGGAGCGGGGCCGTCCTACGAGCAGTACTTC. Translation gives CASSGAGPSYEQYF. The entire variable domain, with the rest obtained from reference TRBV7-6 and TRBJ2-7, is as follows: GAGVSQSPRYKVTKRGQDVALRCDPISGHVSLYWYRQALGQGPEFLTYFNYEAQQDKSGLPNDRFSAERPEGSISTLTIQRTEQRDSAMYRCASSGAGPSYEQYFGPGTRLTVT.

V and J are TRBV6-5 and TRBJ1-2, with a possible D match to TRBD1 (5 bases). The CDR3 runs 14 residues. Germline V gives CDR1 MNHEY, CDR2 SVGAGI. V was trimmed by 0 bases and J by 8 bases, leaving 13 bases between them. This chain's CDR3 is CASSYSPWGEGYTF. In DNA form, the CDR3 reads TGTGCCAGCAGTTACTCCCCATGGGGGGAGGGCTACACCTTC.

The rearrangement links TRBV29-1 to TRBJ1-2; unclear D gene. Trimming left V 3 bases short and J 8 bases short, with 7 bases between. The CDR3 runs to 10 residues. The V gene's germline CDR1 is SQVTM and CDR2 ANQGSEA. The CDR3 protein is CSVESGGYTF. The CDR3 DNA is TGCAGCGTTGAGTCGGGGGGCTACACCTTC.

V usage is TRBV11-2 and J usage is TRBJ2-1; the match to TRBD2 covers 9 bases. The CDR3 has 15 residues. With 2 bases clipped from V and 7 bases from J, the junction kept 6 bases outside the gene matches. Germline V gene sequence: CDR1 SGHAT, CDR2 FQNNGV. CDR3 region: CASSLSGGFGNEQFF. The CDR3 DNA sequence: TGTGCCAGCAGCTTAAGCGGGGGGTTTGGGAATGAGCAGTTCTTC.

The chain links TRBV6-1 to TRBJ2-1; 9 nucleotides match TRBD2. V lost 4 bases and J lost 9; bases outside the gene matches: 7. From germline, CDR1 is MNHNS and CDR2 SASEGT. CDR3 size: 14 residues. The CDR3 bases are TGTGCCAGCAGTGGAGCGGGGGGTCTCGGTGAGCAGTTCTTC. Translation: CASSGAGGLGEQFF.

The chain has TRBV15 and TRBJ2-7; D is unclear. Trimming removed 1 base from V and 2 bases from J, with 9 bases in between. The CDR3 is 14 residues long. Germline V gene data show CDR1 as LNHNV and CDR2 as YYDKDF (reference sequence). The CDR3 DNA reads as TGTGCCACCAGCAGAGGCAGTCAAGCCTACGAGCAGTACTTC. Protein product: CATSRGSQAYEQYF. The whole variable domain, filled in from reference TRBV15 and TRBJ2-7, reads DAMVIQNPRYQVTQFGKPVTLSCSQTLNHNVMYWYQQKSSQAPKLLFHYYDKDFNNEADTPDNFQSRRPNTSFCFLDIRSPGLGDTAMYLCATSRGSQAYEQYFGPGTRLTVT.